The 14 T cell receptor beta chains below come from one sample, sequenced in a study of cytomegalovirus exposure and HLA in healthy donors. Primers included in the PCR were 60 Vbeta and 13 Jbeta primers. Assay used: immunoSEQ multiplex PCR; TCRdb lists only in-frame clones, some missing. The data hold about 140,000 clones, with roughly four fifths observed a single time. The sample was PBMCs. These receptors all come from a young man in good health and CMV-seropositive.

The genes are TRBV27 and TRBJ2-7; D gene ambiguous. Germline V gene data show CDR1 as MNHEY and CDR2 as SMNVEV (reference sequence). Trimming took off 5 bases at V and 3 bases at J, with 5 bases between the two ends. The CDR3 is 11 residues long. The CDR3 loop is CASSAFYEQYF. CDR3 DNA: TGTGCCAGCAGTGCGTTCTACGAGCAGTACTTC.

This clone appeared a few times. The chain recombines TRBV29-1 with TRBJ2-1; 9 positions agree with TRBD2. The CDR3 loop spans 13 amino acids. J lost 6 bases, V lost 3 bases, and 3 bases had no gene match. CDR1 is SQVTM, CDR2 ANQGSEA, per germline. CDR3 DNA sequence: TGCAGCGTTGAGCGGGAGGGGGTCAATGAGCAGTTCTTC. Its translation: CSVEREGVNEQFF.

The genes are TRBV18 and TRBJ1-2, with TRBD1 matching over 9 bases. V gave up 4 bases and J gave up 3 bases; unmatched junction bases: 6. The germline V gene has CDR1 KGHSH and CDR2 LQKENI. The CDR3 contains 15 residues. For the CDR3, the DNA is TGTGCCAGCTCACGATATACAGGGGGCGACTATGGCTACACCTTC. Translated: CASSRYTGGDYGYTF.

The chain combines TRBV9 with TRBJ2-7; possibly TRBD2 for D (5 bases). This CDR3 is 15 amino acids long. Between the trimmed V and J ends, which lost 0 bases and 2 bases, there was a span of 12 bases. Germline-derived CDR1 and CDR2 are SGDLS and YYNGEE. The DNA for the CDR3 is TGTGCCAGCAGCGTAGTGTCGGGGTCTCCCTACGAGCAGTACTTC. It codes for CASSVVSGSPYEQYF. Filled out from reference TRBV9 and TRBJ2-7, the complete variable domain reads DSGVTQTPKHLITATGQRVTLRCSPRSGDLSVYWYQQSLDQGLQFLIQYYNGEERAKGNILERFSAQQFPDLHSELNLSSLELGDSALYFCASSVVSGSPYEQYFGPGTRLTVT.

The chain has TRBV28 and TRBJ2-2; TRBD1 matches 9 bases. After removal of 6 bases from V and 0 bases from J, the junction contained 5 bases not matched to a gene. Germline lookup yields CDR1 MDHEN and CDR2 SYDVKM. The CDR3 extends over 16 amino acids. The CDR3 is CASSLQGAPNTGELFF. CDR3 DNA sequence: TGTGCCAGCAGCCTACAGGGGGCCCCGAACACCGGGGAGCTGTTTTTT.

To note about this clone: Other DNA sequences from this sample encode an identical CDR3 as well. The V gene is TRBV28, the J gene TRBJ2-5, with no clear D. Germline V gene sequence: CDR1 MDHEN, CDR2 SYDVKM. Trimming removed 4 bases from V and 5 bases from J, with 2 bases in between. The length of the CDR3 is 10 residues. CDR3 bases: TGTGCCAGCAGTTCGGAGACCCAGTACTTC. Its protein product is CASSSETQYF.

The chain recombines TRBV5-4 with TRBJ1-1; 9 bases are a match to TRBD1. The CDR3 sequence is 14 residues long. Germline-derived CDR1 and CDR2 are SGHNT and YYREEE (reference sequence). V shed 3 bases and J 4 bases; nucleotides not matched to a gene: 4. CDR3 sequence: CASSSRQGVTEAFF. The CDR3 DNA reads TGTGCCAGCAGCTCAAGACAGGGGGTCACTGAAGCTTTCTTT.

The V call is TRBV28, the J call TRBJ2-1; weak D call: TRBD1 (6 bases). V was shortened by 1 base and J by 5 bases, with 12 bases between the two germline ends. The CDR3 has 15 amino acids. The germline V gene encodes CDR1 MDHEN and CDR2 SYDVKM. The CDR3 here is CASSLLQGFDNEQFF. As DNA, the CDR3 is TGTGCCAGCAGTTTATTACAGGGTTTCGACAATGAGCAGTTCTTC. The full variable domain, its missing parts supplied by reference TRBV28 and TRBJ2-1, is DVKVTQSSRYLVKRTGEKVFLECVQDMDHENMFWYRQDPGLGLRLIYFSYDVKMKEKGDIPEGYSVSREKKERFSLILESASTNQTSMYLCASSLLQGFDNEQFFGPGTRLTVL.

The genes are TRBV19 and TRBJ2-1, with 7 positions matching TRBD2. The CDR3 is made up of 15 amino acids. The ends lost 10 bases at V and 5 bases at J; junction bases unmatched: 14. Germline-derived CDR1 and CDR2 are LNHDA and SQIVND (reference sequence). CDR3 amino acids: CATRNPPAGNNEQFF. CDR3 nucleotide sequence: TGTGCCACACGGAACCCGCCAGCGGGAAACAATGAGCAGTTCTTC.

CDR3 protein: CASRDVFRRRSYEQYF. In nucleotides, the CDR3 is TGTGCCAGCAGAGACGTTTTTAGGCGGCGATCCTACGAGCAGTACTTC. The V and J genes are TRBV2 and TRBJ2-7, with no clear D. Germline V gene data show CDR1 as SNHLY and CDR2 as FYNNEI. The CDR3 spans 16 residues. The V end lost 6 bases, the J end lost 1 base, and 19 bases lay between the germline ends.

V gene TRBV5-6 combines with J gene TRBJ1-4; D is unresolved. The germline V gene encodes CDR1 SGHDT and CDR2 YYEEEE. The CDR3 spans 15 residues. Trimming stripped 0 bases from V and 1 base from J, with 7 bases between. The CDR3 here is CASSLGRGTNEKLFF. CDR3 DNA: TGTGCCAGCAGCTTGGGGCGCGGAACTAATGAAAAACTGTTTTTT.

The chain couples TRBV5-1 to TRBJ2-3; D is unresolved. The germline CDR1 and CDR2 sequences are SGHRS and YFSETQ. The CDR3 length is 14 residues. V lost 0 bases to trimming and J lost 8 bases, with 13 bases between them. CDR3 loop: CASSLEFEVATQYF. CDR3 bases: TGCGCCAGCAGCTTGGAATTCGAGGTGGCTACGCAGTATTTT.

As DNA, the CDR3 is TGTGCCACCGGGACCGGTTCTAGCGTCCACGAGCAGTACTTC. It translates to CATGTGSSVHEQYF. The chain couples TRBV7-9 to TRBJ2-7; the D gene is possibly TRBD2 (6 bases). Germline CDR1 and CDR2: SEHNR and FQNEAQ (reference sequence). V was pared by 10 bases and J by 5 bases, with 21 bases between. The CDR3 loop spans 14 amino acids.

The chain is built from TRBV5-6 and TRBJ2-3; weak D call: TRBD2 (6 bases). The germline V and J ends were trimmed by 1 base and 0 bases, with 21 bases remaining between them. The length of the CDR3 is 19 residues. The germline V gene has CDR1 SGHDT and CDR2 YYEEEE. The CDR3 coding sequence is TGTGCCAGCAGCTTGTTTTCTAGTTTGCGGGGTCGGAGCACAGATACGCAGTATTTT. Its translation is CASSLFSSLRGRSTDTQYF.